This T cell receptor (beta chain) emerged from a study of long-term antiretroviral therapy in people with HIV. Study as a whole: The oldest samples precede the 2015 immediate-ART recommendation by about a decade. Study-level points and caveats: The study collected no data on ART adherence, viral resistance or therapy changes.

Details on this clone: Its antigen is not known.

It was version v3.0 of the immunoSEQ assay that was run at survey level. Assay: immunoSEQ multiplex PCR; the TCRdb copy retains only in-frame clones and omits some. The table has about 33,000 clones, 65% to 80% seen once. The germline CDR1 and CDR2 sequences are SGHNT and YYREEE (reference sequence). Trimming cost V 4 bases and J 2 bases; bases outside gene matches: 3. This CDR3 region has 14 residues. Treated in the United States were all of the participants with HIV. The gene calls are TRBV5-4 and TRBJ1-3; 7 bases are shared with TRBD1. The source was unsorted PBMCs, collected 2 years after starting antiretroviral therapy. This sequence originates from a woman aged 45-60 years with HIV. CDR3 DNA: TGTGCCAGCAGCCAAGGGACAGCTGGAAACACCATATATTTT. Protein: CASSQGTAGNTIYF.